The 8 T cell receptor beta chains in this list originate from one sample, sequenced in a study of cytomegalovirus exposure and HLA in healthy donors. PCR was performed using 60 Vbeta and 13 Jbeta primers. Repertoires were generated with immunoSEQ multiplex PCR, while TCRdb's copy carries only in-frame clones and drops some. The sample's table shows approximately 110,000 clones. Sequencing input: PBMCs. The receptors were gathered from a man younger than 35 in good health and CMV-seronegative.

The rearrangement links TRBV6-5 to TRBJ2-7; tentative D call: TRBD1 (5 bases). V lost 1 base, J lost 2 bases, and 9 bases lay in between. The V gene's germline CDR1 is MNHEY and CDR2 SVGAGI. The CDR3 spans 14 residues. CDR3 sequence reads: CASSYLDNPYEQYF. CDR3 bases: TGTGCCAGCAGTTACTTGGACAACCCCTACGAGCAGTACTTC.

The gene calls are TRBV27 and TRBJ2-1; 10 bases line up with TRBD2. V lost 1 base and J lost 7; bases outside the gene matches: 16. Germline lookup yields CDR1 MNHEY and CDR2 SMNVEV (reference sequence). CDR3 length: 19 residues. In nucleotides, the CDR3 is TGTGCCAGCAGTTTATACTTTTATCCTAGCGGGGGAGAGGCGAATGAGCAGTTCTTC. Protein sequence: CASSLYFYPSGGEANEQFF.

Regarding this clone: Distinct nucleotide sequences in the sample also encode this CDR3. V and J are TRBV5-1 and TRBJ1-5, with D perhaps TRBD1 (5 bases). Germline CDR1 is SGHRS and CDR2 is YFSETQ. CDR3 length: 13 residues. Trimming left V 0 bases short and J 4 bases short, with 5 bases between. CDR3 bases: TGCGCCAGCAGCTTGGGACAGAATCAGCCCCAGCATTTT. It yields the protein CASSLGQNQPQHF.

The rearrangement uses TRBV18 and TRBJ2-7; D call uncertain. V lost 0 bases and J 3 bases, leaving 9 bases between the germline ends. Germline CDR1 KGHSH, CDR2 LQKENI. The CDR3 runs 14 residues. The CDR3 DNA reads as TGTGCCAGCTCACCACCGTCACAGAACTACGAGCAGTACTTC. It codes for CASSPPSQNYEQYF. The full variable domain, completed using reference TRBV18 and TRBJ2-7, is NAGVMQNPRHLVRRRGQEARLRCSPMKGHSHVYWYRQLPEEGLKFMVYLQKENIIDESGMPKERFSAEFPKEGPSILRIQQVVRGDSAAYFCASSPPSQNYEQYFGPGTRLTVT.

The chain couples TRBV29-1 to TRBJ1-1; maybe TRBD1 (5 bases). Trimming took 8 bases from V and 4 from J, leaving 14 bases between them. This CDR3 has 12 amino acids. Germline V CDR1 and CDR2: SQVTM, ANQGSEA. The CDR3 coding sequence is TGCAGCATATCGGAAAGGGGCACTGAAGCTTTCTTT. Translation gives CSISERGTEAFF.

V and J are TRBV2 and TRBJ2-5; D might be TRBD2 (5 bases). Trimming pared 7 bases from V and 4 bases from J, leaving 19 bases between. The CDR3 spans 15 residues. CDR1 SNHLY and CDR2 FYNNEI come from the germline V gene. CDR3: CASKGRLEGTETQYF. CDR3 sequence (DNA): TGTGCCAGCAAGGGCCGGCTAGAGGGTACAGAGACCCAGTACTTC. Full variable domain (outside the CDR3, taken from reference TRBV2 and TRBJ2-5): EPEVTQTPSHQVTQMGQEVILRCVPISNHLYFYWYRQILGQKVEFLVSFYNNEISEKSEIFDDQFSVERPDGSNFTLKIRSTKLEDSAMYFCASKGRLEGTETQYFGPGTRLLVL.

The chain couples TRBV7-8 to TRBJ1-1; unclear D gene. With 4 bases removed from V and 8 bases from J, the gap between germline ends came to 11 bases. The length of the CDR3 is 12 residues. Germline CDR1 reads SGHVS; CDR2 reads FQNEAQ. CDR3 DNA sequence: TGTGCCAGCAGCTCGGGGTCCCTGGAAGCTTTCTTT. As protein: CASSSGSLEAFF.

The rearrangement links TRBV29-1 to TRBJ2-7, with 15 bases that match TRBD2. The germline V gene has CDR1 SQVTM and CDR2 ANQGSEA. The trim removed 7 bases at V and 3 bases at J, leaving 4 bases unmatched. The CDR3 loop spans 14 amino acids. This CDR3 reads CSAGLAGGNYEQYF. In DNA, the CDR3 is TGCAGCGCGGGACTAGCGGGAGGCAACTACGAGCAGTACTTC.